The 14 T cell receptor beta chains given below trace back to one sample, sequenced in a study of cytomegalovirus exposure and HLA in healthy donors. The PCR used 60 Vbeta and 13 Jbeta primers. Profiling relied on immunoSEQ multiplex PCR, and the TCRdb table lists in-frame clones only, not all of them. The table has under 200,000 clones, over 75% seen once. The sequenced sample consisted of PBMCs. These receptors came from a woman under 30 in good health and CMV-seronegative.

The DNA of the CDR3 is TGTGCCAGCAGGAGGGGGGGTAGAGCCAAAAACATTCAGTACTTC. Its protein product is CASRRGGRAKNIQYF. The rearrangement joins TRBV6-5 to TRBJ2-4, with TRBD2 as a possible D gene (7 bases). Per germline, CDR1 MNHEY and CDR2 SVGAGI. CDR3 length: 15 residues. V gave up 6 bases and J gave up 0 bases, with 12 bases separating them.

The chain links TRBV28 to TRBJ2-3; 13 nucleotides line up with TRBD2. Trimming at V came to 6 bases and at J to 8 bases, leaving 2 bases not matched to a gene. The CDR3 has 13 amino acids. Germline loops: CDR1 MDHEN, CDR2 SYDVKM. CDR3 DNA: TGTGCCAGCAGGGGACTAGCGGGGCGTACGCAGTATTTT. It codes for CASRGLAGRTQYF.

This clone has only one observation. The chain uses TRBV19 and TRBJ1-2; D perhaps matches TRBD1 (5 bases). Trimming took off 1 base at V and 6 bases at J, with 12 bases between the two ends. The CDR3 consists of 14 residues. In germline, CDR1 is LNHDA, CDR2 SQIVND (reference sequence). As DNA, the CDR3 is TGTGCCAGTAGTATAGTATCAGGGATCGATGGCTACACCTTC. Protein product: CASSIVSGIDGYTF.

CDR3: CASSLRPDPLMNTEAFF. The CDR3 bases are TGTGCCAGCAGCTTACGTCCTGATCCACTGATGAACACTGAAGCTTTCTTT. V gene TRBV13 combines with J gene TRBJ1-1; D is undetermined. CDR3 size: 17 residues. Per germline, CDR1 PRHDT and CDR2 FYEKMQ (reference sequence). V was shortened by 2 bases and J by 0 bases, with 16 bases between the two germline ends.

This chain links TRBV7-9 with TRBJ2-2; 7 positions agree with TRBD1. This CDR3 region has 16 residues. Germline V gene lookup returns CDR1 SEHNR and CDR2 FQNEAQ (reference sequence). The trim removed 5 bases at V and 3 bases at J, leaving 9 bases unmatched. In DNA form, the CDR3 reads TGTGCCAGCAGCCCAAGGACAGGTCTTTACACCGGGGAGCTGTTTTTT. Translation: CASSPRTGLYTGELFF.

V and J are TRBV10-1 and TRBJ1-5; possible D gene TRBD1, 5 bases. CDR3 length equals 12 residues. CDR1 and CDR2 from the germline V gene are WNHNN and SYGVQD (reference sequence). The V end was cut by 10 bases, the J end by 5 bases, with 12 bases between. The CDR3 nucleotides are TGCGCCAAGCAGGGTAGGGATCAGCCCCAGCATTTT. Protein product: CAKQGRDQPQHF.

V is TRBV4-1 and J is TRBJ1-1, with 7 bases matching TRBD1. The germline gives CDR1 MGHRA, CDR2 YSYEKL. The CDR3 contains 18 residues. J was trimmed by 5 bases and V by 0 bases; bases with no gene match: 15. CDR3 sequence reads: CASSQDVGQAILSTEAFF. The CDR3 DNA is TGCGCCAGCAGCCAAGACGTAGGACAGGCCATACTTTCAACTGAAGCTTTCTTT.

This clone was observed once. This chain uses TRBV7-9 with TRBJ1-2; maybe TRBD1 (6 bases). Deletions cut 5 bases from V and 5 bases from J, with 15 bases between. The CDR3 has 14 residues. Looked up from germline, CDR1 is SEHNR and CDR2 is FQNEAQ (reference sequence). CDR3 DNA sequence: TGTGCCAGCAGCCAACCAGGGGTTGAGTATGGCTACACCTTC. Translating it yields CASSQPGVEYGYTF. The full variable domain, with the rest looked up from reference TRBV7-9 and TRBJ1-2, is DTGVSQNPRHKITKRGQNVTFRCDPISEHNRLYWYRQTLGQGPEFLTYFQNEAQLEKSRLLSDRFSAERPKGSFSTLEIQRTEQGDSAMYLCASSQPGVEYGYTFGSGTRLTVV.

This sequence joins TRBV4-1 and TRBJ2-5; D uncertain. The J call could be wrong; TRBJ2-7 is a better fit for the DNA end. This CDR3 has 16 amino acids. In germline, CDR1 is MGHRA, CDR2 YSYEKL. In DNA form, the CDR3 reads TGCGCCAGCAGCCAAGATCCGTCAACCCCATCCTACGAGCAGTACTTC. It translates to CASSQDPSTPSYEQYF.

The chain uses TRBV7-9 and TRBJ1-1; 8 positions agree with TRBD1. With V trimmed by 4 bases and J by 3 bases, 4 bases remained unmatched. Per the germline V gene, CDR1 is SEHNR and CDR2 is FQNEAQ (reference sequence). This CDR3 region has 14 residues. CDR3 amino acids: CASSSGGWDTEAFF. The CDR3 coding sequence is TGTGCCAGCAGCTCAGGGGGCTGGGACACTGAAGCTTTCTTT.

The chain recombines TRBV30 with TRBJ2-2; 9 positions agree with TRBD2. Germline CDR1 and CDR2: GTSNPN and SVGIG (reference sequence). The J segment lost 0 bases and the V segment lost 2 bases, leaving 13 bases of the junction unmatched. The CDR3 spans 19 residues. In DNA form, the CDR3 reads TGTGCCTGGAGTCGTTACTCCACTAGCGGGTGGACGAACACCGGGGAGCTGTTTTTT. As protein: CAWSRYSTSGWTNTGELFF.

The rearrangement links TRBV27 to TRBJ1-2; D ambiguous. The CDR3 runs to 16 residues. Germline V CDR1 and CDR2: MNHEY, SMNVEV (reference sequence). V was trimmed by 5 bases and J by 0 bases, leaving 16 bases between them. CDR3 residues: CASSPISSGPNYGYTF. For the CDR3, the DNA is TGTGCCAGCAGTCCTATATCGTCAGGCCCTAACTATGGCTACACCTTC.

The chain carries TRBV2 and TRBJ2-7; 12 bases line up with TRBD2. This CDR3 region has 15 residues. V lost 3 bases and J lost 6; bases outside the gene matches: 6. Germline lookup yields CDR1 SNHLY and CDR2 FYNNEI. Here the CDR3 DNA reads TGTGCCAGCAGTGATCGGCTAGCGGGAGGGGCCGAGCAGTACTTC. Translated: CASSDRLAGGAEQYF. Drawing the rest from reference TRBV2 and TRBJ2-7, the complete variable domain is EPEVTQTPSHQVTQMGQEVILRCVPISNHLYFYWYRQILGQKVEFLVSFYNNEISEKSEIFDDQFSVERPDGSNFTLKIRSTKLEDSAMYFCASSDRLAGGAEQYFGPGTRLTVT.

As DNA, the CDR3 is TGTGCCAGCAGTACGCTTGGACAAGTTTACGAGCAGTACTTC. This gives the protein CASSTLGQVYEQYF. The genes are TRBV2 and TRBJ2-7, with D possibly being TRBD1 (5 bases). This CDR3 comprises 14 residues. V shed 5 bases and J shed 4 bases, with 15 bases lying between them. Per germline, CDR1 SNHLY and CDR2 FYNNEI. The variable domain in full, completed from reference TRBV2 and TRBJ2-7, reads EPEVTQTPSHQVTQMGQEVILRCVPISNHLYFYWYRQILGQKVEFLVSFYNNEISEKSEIFDDQFSVERPDGSNFTLKIRSTKLEDSAMYFCASSTLGQVYEQYFGPGTRLTVT.